Listed here are 16 T cell receptor beta chains from one sample, sequenced in a study of beta chain features in type 1 diabetes. Expressed TCRB transcripts were sequenced because the isolated RNA had all been reverse transcribed beforehand. Data came from immunoSEQ multiplex PCR; TCRdb stores just in-frame clones and leaves some out. The sample holds about 320,000 clones; about 14% are singletons and the top ten take over 5%. Sequencing was performed on central memory CD4+ T cells from blood. The receptors were gathered from a man between 25 and 39 years old in good health.

The sample holds one count of this clone. The chain combines TRBV9 with TRBJ1-5, with D unresolved. Germline-derived CDR1 and CDR2 are SGDLS and YYNGEE. This CDR3 has 13 residues. V lost 0 bases to trimming and J lost 7 bases, with 8 bases between them. The CDR3 DNA reads TGTGCCAGCAGCGTAGCTCCGGGGCAGCCCCAGCATTTT. Protein product: CASSVAPGQPQHF.

This clone was recorded many times. The V call is TRBV5-4, the J call TRBJ1-4, with a possible D match to TRBD1 (5 bases). CDR3 length: 14 residues. Germline values: CDR1 SGHNT, CDR2 YYREEE (reference sequence). V was cut by 2 bases and J by 7 bases, with 12 bases left in between. CDR3: CASSFGGEGEKLFF. The CDR3 coding sequence is TGTGCCAGCAGCTTCGGGGGAGAGGGTGAAAAACTGTTTTTT. Based on the CDR3 plus reference TRBV5-4 and TRBJ1-4, the full variable domain is ETGVTQSPTHLIKTRGQQVTLRCSSQSGHNTVSWYQQALGQGPQFIFQYYREEENGRGNFPPRFSGLQFPNYSSELNVNALELDDSALYLCASSFGGEGEKLFFGSGTQLSVL.

In this sample, this clone turned up a few times. The V call is TRBV7-2, the J call TRBJ1-1, with D possibly TRBD1 on 6 matching bases. The CDR3 runs to 18 residues. Germline V lookup: CDR1 SGHTA, CDR2 FQGNSA. The V end was cut by 5 bases, the J end by 0 bases, with 22 bases between. CDR3 bases: TGTGCCAGCAGCCTCCGAGGGGGAAGGAGGGCCATGAACACTGAAGCTTTCTTT. Protein sequence: CASSLRGGRRAMNTEAFF.

This clone showed up just a few times. The chain combines TRBV5-1 with TRBJ1-2; tentative D call: TRBD1 (5 bases). The germline gives CDR1 SGHRS, CDR2 YFSETQ. V was pared by 4 bases and J by 8 bases, with 15 bases between. CDR3 length equals 13 residues. The chain's CDR3 is CASSPGGFEGYTF. CDR3 nucleotides: TGCGCCAGCAGCCCGGGGGGTTTCGAAGGCTACACCTTC.

This clone was seen only a few times. The V gene is TRBV10-3, the J gene TRBJ1-3; D ambiguous. The CDR3 spans 14 residues. Germline CDR1 is ENHRY and CDR2 is SYGVKD. V lost 10 bases, J lost 0 bases, and 13 bases lay in between. CDR3 amino acids: CASRNSNSGNTIYF. The DNA for the CDR3 is TGTGCCAGCAGGAACAGCAACTCTGGAAACACCATATATTTT.

Comments on this clone: At one end, the junction sequence differs from germline, possibly due to a read error. This sequence joins TRBV29-1 and TRBJ2-5; TRBD2 is a possible D gene (5 bases). Germline assignment: CDR1 SQVTM and CDR2 ANQGSEA. This CDR3 spans 10 amino acids. The CDR3 DNA reads TGCAGCGTTGGGGGAGAGACCCGGTACTTC. Translating gives CSVGGETRYF.

The V call is TRBV11-2, the J call TRBJ2-1; TRBD2 aligns across 12 bases. The J segment lost 7 bases and the V segment lost 5 bases, leaving 9 bases of the junction unmatched. The CDR3 is 16 residues long. Germline loops: CDR1 SGHAT, CDR2 FQNNGV. CDR3 amino acids: CASSPRPSGRANEQFF. Written as DNA, the CDR3 is TGTGCCAGCAGCCCCAGACCTAGCGGGAGGGCGAATGAGCAGTTCTTC.

The genes are TRBV5-1 and TRBJ1-1; possible D gene TRBD1, 5 bases. V was clipped by 4 bases and J by 1 base, with 14 bases between them. The CDR3 runs 15 residues. Per the germline V gene, CDR1 is SGHRS and CDR2 is YFSETQ. CDR3 amino acids: CASSPAGEENTEAFF. CDR3 nucleotide sequence: TGCGCCAGCAGCCCAGCGGGGGAGGAGAACACTGAAGCTTTCTTT. Filled out from reference TRBV5-1 and TRBJ1-1, the complete variable domain reads KAGVTQTPRYLIKTRGQQVTLSCSPISGHRSVSWYQQTPGQGLQFLFEYFSETQRNKGNFPGRFSGRQFSNSRSEMNVSTLELGDSALYLCASSPAGEENTEAFFGQGTRLTVV.

This clone was recorded a few times. The V call is TRBV7-3, the J call TRBJ2-3; D gene unclear. The V gene's germline CDR1 is SGHTA and CDR2 FQGTGA. The CDR3 contains 12 residues. The ends were cut back, 5 bases at V and 4 bases at J, with 7 bases in the middle. CDR3 sequence reads: CASSNLADTQYF. The CDR3 DNA reads as TGTGCCAGCAGCAATCTCGCAGATACGCAGTATTTT. The whole variable domain, remainder taken from reference TRBV7-3 and TRBJ2-3, is GAGVSQTPSNKVTEKGKYVELRCDPISGHTALYWYRQSLGQGPEFLIYFQGTGAADDSGLPNDRFFAVRPEGSVSTLKIQRTERGDSAVYLCASSNLADTQYFGPGTRLTVL.

This clone was observed a few times. V gene TRBV7-2 combines with J gene TRBJ2-4, with D maybe TRBD2 (5 bases). Looked up from germline, CDR1 is SGHTA and CDR2 is FQGNSA. V dropped 1 base and J dropped 3 bases, with 7 bases sitting between them. The CDR3 totals 14 residues. The CDR3 DNA reads TGTGCCAGCAGCTTAGGAGGGTTCAAAAACATTCAGTACTTC. Its protein is CASSLGGFKNIQYF.

In its sample, this clone was seen a few times. The rearrangement uses TRBV5-1 and TRBJ1-4; TRBD1 agrees at 7 bases. CDR1 and CDR2 (germline): SGHRS, YFSETQ. This CDR3 contains 15 residues. Trimming took 0 bases from V and 5 from J; bases not matched to a gene: 4. CDR3 sequence (DNA): TGCGCCAGCAGCTTGGACGGCAGGGGGAATGAAAAACTGTTTTTT. Encoded protein: CASSLDGRGNEKLFF.

The V call is TRBV5-4, the J call TRBJ2-1; 12 bases fit TRBD2. The CDR3 contains 17 residues. Germline loops: CDR1 SGHNT, CDR2 YYREEE (reference sequence). Unmatched junction bases numbered 8, after V lost 2 bases and J lost 5 bases. This CDR3 is CASSFRTSGNVDNEQFF. The CDR3 DNA is TGTGCCAGCAGCTTCCGGACTAGCGGGAATGTAGACAATGAGCAGTTCTTC.

Worth noting for this clone: A much larger clone differs from this one at a single base, so this may be a read error. The genes are TRBV6-5 and TRBJ2-3; D not certain. The germline V and J ends were trimmed by 4 bases and 3 bases, with 2 bases remaining between them. The CDR3 covers 11 residues. Germline CDR1 and CDR2: MNHEY and SVGAGI. CDR3 coding DNA: TGTGCCAGCAGTTTGACAGATACGCAGTATTTT. It encodes CASSLTDTQYF.

This clone was counted many times. The chain links TRBV5-5 to TRBJ2-5; a possible D gene is TRBD1 (5 bases). V lost 4 bases and J lost 2, with 15 bases in between. CDR3 length: 15 residues. CDR1 SGHKS and CDR2 YYEKEE come from the germline V gene (reference sequence). The CDR3 nucleotides are TGTGCCAGCAGCCCGCTTAGACAGTCACAAGAGACCCAGTACTTC. Its protein product is CASSPLRQSQETQYF.

This clone was detected ten times or more. The chain employs TRBV5-6 and TRBJ2-7; possible D gene TRBD2, 5 bases. V lost 1 base and J lost 0, with 8 bases in between. The length of the CDR3 is 14 residues. Germline V gene data show CDR1 as SGHDT and CDR2 as YYEEEE. CDR3 region: CASSLSGSSYEQYF. CDR3 coding DNA: TGTGCCAGCAGCTTGTCGGGGAGCTCCTACGAGCAGTACTTC. The whole variable domain, filled in from reference TRBV5-6 and TRBJ2-7, reads DAGVTQSPTHLIKTRGQQVTLRCSPKSGHDTVSWYQQALGQGPQFIFQYYEEEERQRGNFPDRFSGHQFPNYSSELNVNALLLGDSALYLCASSLSGSSYEQYFGPGTRLTVT.

The chain uses TRBV28 and TRBJ2-7; D might be TRBD1 (5 bases). Germline CDR1 reads MDHEN; CDR2 reads SYDVKM. There are 12 residues in the CDR3. Trimming cost V 5 bases and J 4 bases, with 9 bases left between them. The CDR3 bases are TGTGCCAGCAGTGTGACAGTTTACGAGCAGTACTTC. Its protein is CASSVTVYEQYF.